Presented here are 26 T cell receptor beta chains from one specimen sequenced in a study of identical twins. TCRdb fed the 5' RACE reads into MiXCR, producing one record per CDR3 protein. The sample lists 450,000 or so distinct CDR3 sequences, 14% occurring once. The data also belong to a second study, concerning yellow fever vaccine responses in identical twins.

Source material: CD4+ T cells sorted from blood. All receptors come from a young woman in good health.

This chain joins TRBV3-1 and TRBJ2-2; 8 bases map to TRBD1. This CDR3 spans 15 amino acids. After removal of 6 bases from V and 1 base from J, the junction contained 4 bases not matched to a gene. Germline V gives CDR1 LGHDT, CDR2 YNNKEL (reference sequence). Here the CDR3 DNA reads TGTGCCAGCAGGCACAGGGGGAGGAACACCGGGGAGCTGTTTTTT. Translation gives CASRHRGRNTGELFF.

This clonotype was counted between two and nine times. The V call is TRBV2, the J call TRBJ2-1; no clear D gene. The V and J ends lost 0 bases and 4 bases respectively, with 10 bases between them. This CDR3 comprises 15 residues. Germline values: CDR1 SNHLY, CDR2 FYNNEI. The CDR3 is CASSEAALRYNEQFF. In DNA, the CDR3 is TGTGCCAGCAGTGAAGCGGCACTCCGGTACAATGAGCAGTTCTTC.

This clonotype was counted a few times. The chain has TRBV28 and TRBJ1-1, with D possibly matching TRBD1 (6 bases). Trimming pared 7 bases from V and 4 bases from J, leaving 16 bases between. Germline CDR1 MDHEN, CDR2 SYDVKM. CDR3 length: 14 amino acids. The CDR3 region is CASTLQGSRTEAFF. CDR3 sequence (DNA): TGTGCCAGCACCCTACAGGGAAGTCGCACTGAAGCTTTCTTT. The full variable domain, with the rest looked up from reference TRBV28 and TRBJ1-1, is DVKVTQSSRYLVKRTGEKVFLECVQDMDHENMFWYRQDPGLGLRLIYFSYDVKMKEKGDIPEGYSVSREKKERFSLILESASTNQTSMYLCASTLQGSRTEAFFGQGTRLTVV.

This clonotype came up many times. The chain uses TRBV29-1 and TRBJ1-1; no firm D call. The V gene lost 0 bases and the J gene lost 2 bases, with 10 bases spanning the gap. The CDR3 is 14 amino acids. Germline loops: CDR1 SQVTM, CDR2 ANQGSEA. The CDR3 region has the DNA TGCAGCGTTGAAGACCGGGCGGGAAACACTGAAGCTTTCTTT. Protein product: CSVEDRAGNTEAFF.

The chain links TRBV5-6 to TRBJ1-4, with D maybe TRBD1 (5 bases). Germline CDR1 and CDR2: SGHDT and YYEEEE. The V gene lost 7 bases and the J gene lost 2 bases, with 12 bases spanning the gap. The CDR3 is 14 residues long. The CDR3 sequence is CASSGGTTNEKLFF. CDR3 coding DNA: TGTGCCAGCTCCGGAGGGACTACTAATGAAAAACTGTTTTTT.

This clonotype appeared a few times. CDR3 DNA sequence: TGTGCCAGCAGCACGGACAGACTAGCCAAAAACATTCAGTACTTC. Protein product: CASSTDRLAKNIQYF. This rearrangement joins TRBV2 to TRBJ2-4, with D perhaps TRBD1 (6 bases). This CDR3 is 15 amino acids long. CDR1 and CDR2 (germline): SNHLY, FYNNEI. The germline V and J ends were trimmed by 6 bases and 0 bases, with 12 bases remaining between them.

The CDR3 DNA is TGTACCTGCAGCTCTTACGGAATTGGGGGCATGGGGACCACTGAAGCTTTCTTT. This gives the protein CTCSSYGIGGMGTTEAFF. The chain is built from TRBV3-2 and TRBJ1-1; TRBD1, the table's D call, lacks a check against the DNA. TRBV3-2 is annotated as a pseudogene. The CDR3 length is 18 residues.

This clonotype has just a few counts. The gene calls are TRBV5-1 and TRBJ2-5; TRBD1 aligns across 9 bases. V shed 0 bases, J shed 5 bases, and the junction held 5 bases outside the gene matches. There are 15 residues in the CDR3. The germline CDR1 and CDR2 sequences are SGHRS and YFSETQ. The CDR3 DNA follows: TGCGCCAGCAGCTTGGGAGGACAGGGGACGGAGACCCAGTACTTC. It specifies CASSLGGQGTETQYF.

Ten or more counts support this clonotype. The chain has TRBV24-1 and TRBJ2-3, with D possibly matching TRBD2 (5 bases). V lost 1 base to trimming and J lost 1 base, with 11 bases between them. Germline loops: CDR1 KGHDR, CDR2 SFDVKD. The length of the CDR3 is 16 residues. The CDR3 DNA reads as TGTGCCACCAGTGATTTCGGGCTAGCCGGCACAGATACGCAGTATTTT. Translated: CATSDFGLAGTDTQYF.

The chain recombines TRBV7-9 with TRBJ2-1; D not resolved. Between the trimmed V and J ends, which lost 3 bases and 10 bases, there was a span of 10 bases. Germline V gene data show CDR1 as SEHNR and CDR2 as FQNEAQ (reference sequence). The CDR3 is made up of 12 amino acids. Here the CDR3 reads CASSLWEGEQFF. CDR3 bases: TGTGCCAGCAGCTTGTGGGAAGGAGAGCAGTTCTTC.

The chain carries TRBV28 and TRBJ2-5; 11 positions match TRBD1. The V and J ends lost 6 bases and 3 bases, in that order; junction bases with no gene match: 6. Germline V gene data show CDR1 as MDHEN and CDR2 as SYDVKM. The CDR3 extends over 15 amino acids. CDR3 nucleotides: TGTGCCAGCAGGAGGACAGGGGGCGGGAAAGAGACCCAGTACTTC. Translating it yields CASRRTGGGKETQYF.

The chain links TRBV28 to TRBJ1-2; D is possibly TRBD1 (6 bases). This CDR3 contains 13 residues. V gave up 10 bases and J gave up 2 bases, with 14 bases separating them. CDR1 is MDHEN and CDR2 is SYDVKM in the germline V gene. This CDR3 reads CATQGRQNYGYTF. In DNA form, the CDR3 reads TGTGCCACCCAGGGGCGGCAGAACTATGGCTACACCTTC.

This clonotype has only a few counts. The V gene is TRBV28, the J gene TRBJ2-7, with D tentatively TRBD2 (5 bases). The CDR3 extends over 15 amino acids. V dropped 4 bases and J dropped 2 bases, with 15 bases sitting between them. Germline V gene data show CDR1 as MDHEN and CDR2 as SYDVKM. The CDR3 region is CASSSTLTRAYEQYF. The CDR3 DNA follows: TGTGCCAGCAGTTCCACCCTTACGCGGGCCTACGAGCAGTACTTC.

The chain combines TRBV5-6 with TRBJ1-2; D ambiguous. Looked up from germline, CDR1 is SGHDT and CDR2 is YYEEEE. Trimming cost V 2 bases and J 2 bases, with 10 bases left between them. CDR3 length: 14 amino acids. The CDR3 sequence: CASSLGRRNYGYTF. In DNA, the CDR3 is TGTGCCAGCAGCTTAGGACGTCGGAACTATGGCTACACCTTC.

The sample holds a few counts of this clonotype. J is TRBJ2-3 and V is TRBV10-3; D perhaps matches TRBD2 (5 bases). Germline V lookup: CDR1 ENHRY, CDR2 SYGVKD. The CDR3 contains 15 residues. The V gene lost 6 bases and the J gene lost 4 bases, with 17 bases spanning the gap. DNA for the CDR3: TGTGCCATCAGGACCGGGCCCGAGGGTTCAGATACGCAGTATTTT. It codes for CAIRTGPEGSDTQYF.

This sequence joins TRBV6-5 and TRBJ2-7; 7 nucleotides align to TRBD1. The CDR3 contains 13 residues. Losses at the gene ends were 3 bases for V and 7 bases for J; bases not matched to a gene: 6. Per the germline V gene, CDR1 is MNHEY and CDR2 is SVGAGI. The CDR3 region is CASSYRGLGEQYF. The CDR3 nucleotides are TGTGCCAGCAGTTATAGGGGGCTCGGGGAGCAGTACTTC.

The chain uses TRBV20-1 and TRBJ2-3; no reliable D call. Per the germline V gene, CDR1 is DFQATT and CDR2 is SNEGSKA (reference sequence). Trimming removed 3 bases at V and 5 bases at J, with 9 bases between. The CDR3 runs to 12 residues. CDR3 DNA sequence: TGCAGTGCTAGGGACCTCAGAGATACGCAGTATTTT. It yields the protein CSARDLRDTQYF.

V usage is TRBV5-1 and J usage is TRBJ2-5, with D possibly called TRBD1 or TRBD2 (5 bases each). Germline CDR1 and CDR2: SGHRS and YFSETQ. Deletions cut 2 bases from V and 0 bases from J, with 11 bases between. The CDR3 is made up of 15 amino acids. The CDR3 loop reads CASSFGTGNQETQYF. The CDR3 nucleotides read TGCGCCAGCAGCTTCGGGACGGGAAACCAAGAGACCCAGTACTTC.

The J gene is TRBJ1-2, the V gene TRBV29-1; D remains unclear. V was trimmed by 7 bases and J by 4 bases, leaving 10 bases between them. The germline V gene has CDR1 SQVTM and CDR2 ANQGSEA. The CDR3 has 11 amino acids. The CDR3 sequence: CSAAMGYGYTF. In nucleotides, the CDR3 is TGCAGCGCAGCTATGGGCTATGGCTACACCTTC. The full variable domain, rest sourced from reference TRBV29-1 and TRBJ1-2, is SAVISQKPSRDICQRGTSLTIQCQVDSQVTMMFWYRQQPGQSLTLIATANQGSEATYESGFVIDKFPISRPNLTFSTLTVSNMSPEDSSIYLCSAAMGYGYTFGSGTRLTVV.

In its sample, this clonotype was seen a few times. The chain couples TRBV18 to TRBJ2-1, with TRBD1 identical over 9 bases. The CDR3 contains 11 residues. V lost 3 bases to trimming and J lost 12 bases; unmatched junction nucleotides: 0. Germline loops: CDR1 KGHSH, CDR2 LQKENI. In nucleotides, the CDR3 is TGTGCCAGCTCACCGGACAGGGGGCAGTTCTTC. It specifies CASSPDRGQFF.

This clonotype has a count of ten or more. The gene calls are TRBV7-9 and TRBJ2-1; perhaps TRBD2 as D (5 bases). V was pared by 1 base and J by 4 bases, with 8 bases between. Germline V CDR1 and CDR2: SEHNR, FQNEAQ (reference sequence). The CDR3 length is 14 residues. CDR3 bases: TGTGCCAGCAGCTTAGGGCGGGCTTACAATGAGCAGTTCTTC. Translated: CASSLGRAYNEQFF.

This clonotype has more than one count but fewer than ten. Here the CDR3 reads CATSESTGGYEKQYF. In nucleotides, the CDR3 is TGTGCCACCAGTGAATCCACAGGGGGCTATGAGAAGCAGTACTTC. The chain uses TRBV24-1 and TRBJ2-7, with 9 bases that match TRBD1. The V gene's germline CDR1 is KGHDR and CDR2 SFDVKD. The CDR3 has 15 residues. V shed 4 bases, J shed 8 bases, and the junction held 11 bases outside the gene matches.

This clonotype was seen a few times. This sequence joins TRBV5-1 and TRBJ2-7, with D unresolved. CDR3 length: 14 amino acids. Germline CDR1 SGHRS, CDR2 YFSETQ. Trimming removed 2 bases from V and 3 bases from J, with 12 bases in between. This CDR3 reads CASSLSYGYYEQYF. The DNA of the CDR3 is TGCGCCAGCAGCTTAAGTTACGGCTACTACGAGCAGTACTTC. The full variable domain, rest sourced from reference TRBV5-1 and TRBJ2-7, is KAGVTQTPRYLIKTRGQQVTLSCSPISGHRSVSWYQQTPGQGLQFLFEYFSETQRNKGNFPGRFSGRQFSNSRSEMNVSTLELGDSALYLCASSLSYGYYEQYFGPGTRLTVT.

The chain joins TRBV4-1 to TRBJ1-2; weak D call: TRBD1 (5 bases). CDR1 and CDR2 (germline): MGHRA, YSYEKL. V was trimmed by 0 bases and J by 4 bases, leaving 12 bases between them. The CDR3 is 15 residues long. The chain's CDR3 is CASSQDSGSGYGYTF. CDR3 bases: TGCGCCAGCAGCCAAGATTCAGGGTCCGGCTATGGCTACACCTTC.

This clonotype came up a few times. This sequence joins TRBV9 and TRBJ1-2, with 7 bases identical to TRBD1. Germline V gene sequence: CDR1 SGDLS, CDR2 YYNGEE. The J segment lost 6 bases and the V segment lost 1 base, leaving 12 bases of the junction unmatched. CDR3 size: 16 residues. CDR3 bases: TGTGCCAGCAGCGTAAAGACCGGGACAGCCAGTAATGGCTACACCTTC. It encodes CASSVKTGTASNGYTF.

The chain employs TRBV3-1 and TRBJ1-1; D unresolved. Germline CDR1 reads LGHDT; CDR2 reads YNNKEL (reference sequence). V was trimmed by 3 bases and J by 0 bases, leaving 11 bases between them. CDR3 length equals 15 residues. CDR3 sequence (DNA): TGTGCCAGCAGCCATTTCTTAGACGTGAACACTGAAGCTTTCTTT. Its protein product is CASSHFLDVNTEAFF.